This entry features one T cell receptor beta chain sequence. The sample belongs to a study of identifying expanded T cells in peripheral blood. The table came from immunoSEQ multiplex PCR; TCRdb's copy has only in-frame clones and leaves some out. The top ten clones hold 3% to 4% of a sample with tens of thousands of clones, about nine tenths of them seen once. Looked up from germline, CDR1 is MNHNS and CDR2 is SASEGT. The CDR3 extends over 15 amino acids. With V trimmed by 4 bases and J by 4 bases, 5 bases remained unmatched. Sequences were obtained from blood. This chain links TRBV6-1 with TRBJ2-1; 9 bases agree with TRBD2. This TCR derives from a person between 18 and 75 years old in good health. DNA for the CDR3: TGTGCCAGCAGTGTCGGTCTAGCGGGATACAATGAGCAGTTCTTC. The encoded protein is CASSVGLAGYNEQFF.